Each of the 24 T cell receptor beta chains below was sequenced from the same sample in a study of T cell clusters in autoimmune cytopenias. TRB was amplified from approximately 250 ng of peripheral blood genomic DNA per sample. One tube held mixed TRB-A and TRB-B primer pools for touch-down PCR. TCRdb reprocessed the multiplex PCR reads and stores each CDR3 protein as one record, lacking DNA. In total, the table holds about 12,000 distinct CDR3 sequences. These records were also assigned to another study, of T cell repertoires in aging, cancer and after chemotherapy.

The sequencing sample was made of peripheral blood. These receptors all come from a human donor in good health.

The V gene is TRBV30, the J gene TRBJ2-1; TCRdb's D call of TRBD2 is untestable without DNA. The CDR3 has 15 amino acids. In germline, CDR1 is GTSNPN, CDR2 SVGIG (reference sequence). The CDR3 loop is CAWSLAGGRLNEQFF. Looking up the rest from reference TRBV30 and TRBJ2-1 gives the full variable domain: SQTIHQWPATLVQPVGSPLSLECTVEGTSNPNLYWYRQAAGRGLQLLFYSVGIGQISSEVPQNLSASRPQDRQFILSSKKLLLSDSGFYLCAWSLAGGRLNEQFFGPGTRLTVL.

CDR3 region: CASSSTGHPNEKLFF. The chain is built from TRBV12-3 or TRBV12-4 and TRBJ1-4; without DNA, the TCRdb call of TRBD1 cannot be checked. The CDR3 consists of 15 residues.

The chain uses TRBV30 and TRBJ1-1; checking the TCRdb D call of TRBD1 is not possible without DNA. Germline lookup yields CDR1 GTSNPN and CDR2 SVGIG (reference sequence). This CDR3 is built from 13 residues. The CDR3 protein is CAWSLRGSLEAFF.

This chain uses TRBV19 with TRBJ2-3; with no DNA, the TCRdb D assignment of TRBD2 cannot be verified. Germline V lookup: CDR1 LNHDA, CDR2 SQIVND (reference sequence). The CDR3 extends over 16 amino acids. CDR3: CASSPSGHRDTDTQYF.

The chain joins TRBV19 to TRBJ1-4. The CDR3 has 15 amino acids. Germline V gene data show CDR1 as LNHDA and CDR2 as SQIVND (reference sequence). The CDR3 loop is CASSIAAGKNEKLFF.

The chain recombines TRBV6-5 with TRBJ1-1; TCRdb gives TRBD1 as the D gene, but with no DNA this cannot be confirmed. CDR1 MNHEY and CDR2 SVGAGI come from the germline V gene. This CDR3 spans 11 amino acids. This CDR3 reads CASSRDSEAFF.

The chain recombines TRBV7-2 with TRBJ2-1; TCRdb proposes TRBD2, but this gene call is untestable without DNA. Germline CDR1 SGHTA, CDR2 FQGNSA. The length of the CDR3 is 16 residues. CDR3 in amino acids: CASSLRVGRSYNEQFF.

The chain recombines TRBV27 with TRBJ2-1; there is no DNA to check the TCRdb D call of TRBD1. CDR1 is MNHEY and CDR2 is SMNVEV in the germline V gene (reference sequence). CDR3 length equals 14 residues. The CDR3 region is CASSPLGGYNEQFF.

This rearrangement joins TRBV30 to TRBJ1-1. The CDR3 has 13 amino acids. CDR1 and CDR2 from the germline V gene are GTSNPN and SVGIG (reference sequence). CDR3: CAWRQQMNTEAFF.

The chain combines TRBV19 with TRBJ2-5; TCRdb's D call of TRBD1 is untestable without DNA. Looked up from germline, CDR1 is LNHDA and CDR2 is SQIVND (reference sequence). The CDR3 extends over 15 amino acids. The CDR3 loop is CASSATQGAAETQYF.

By frequency, this clonotype is medium-sized. The J gene is TRBJ2-3, the V gene TRBV11-3; TCRdb lists TRBD1, though no DNA is available to test this call. Germline V lookup: CDR1 SGHNT, CDR2 YENEEA. The CDR3 spans 17 residues. CDR3 sequence: CASSLVAPGPFTDTQYF.

According to its frequency, this clonotype is medium-sized (0.01 to 0.1%). The V gene is TRBV19, the J gene TRBJ2-1; the D gene TCRdb calls, TRBD1, cannot be checked with no DNA. Germline assignment: CDR1 LNHDA and CDR2 SQIVND (reference sequence). The CDR3 sequence is 15 residues long. This CDR3 reads CATRPLDSFELEQFF.

This rearrangement joins TRBV12-3 or TRBV12-4 to TRBJ2-1; the TCRdb call, TRBD1, lacks DNA for checking. The CDR3 has 13 residues. CDR3 sequence: CASSLGQRNEQFF.

The J gene is TRBJ2-1, the V gene TRBV19; the TCRdb call, TRBD1, lacks DNA for checking. In germline, CDR1 is LNHDA, CDR2 SQIVND (reference sequence). CDR3 length equals 16 residues. The CDR3 loop reads CASSIPDRGREDEQFF.

This clonotype is classed as medium-sized by frequency. This CDR3 is CAWRGRDGNEKLFF. The J gene is TRBJ1-4, the V gene TRBV30. Germline CDR1 and CDR2: GTSNPN and SVGIG (reference sequence). The CDR3 has 14 amino acids. Variable domain in full (rest from reference TRBV30 and TRBJ1-4): SQTIHQWPATLVQPVGSPLSLECTVEGTSNPNLYWYRQAAGRGLQLLFYSVGIGQISSEVPQNLSASRPQDRQFILSSKKLLLSDSGFYLCAWRGRDGNEKLFFGSGTQLSVL.

This sequence joins TRBV6-1 and TRBJ2-5. CDR3 length: 15 amino acids. From germline, CDR1 is MNHNS and CDR2 SASEGT. This CDR3 is CASSESSGVQETQYF.

The chain uses TRBV5-6 and TRBJ2-7; TCRdb designates TRBD1, a call that cannot be tested without DNA. CDR1 and CDR2 (germline): SGHDT, YYEEEE. The CDR3 runs to 13 residues. The CDR3 sequence: CASQRGEFYEQYF.

The chain links TRBV10-3 to TRBJ1-4. The CDR3 is 12 amino acids. Germline loops: CDR1 ENHRY, CDR2 SYGVKD. This CDR3 reads CAISESVEKLFF.

The V and J genes are TRBV19 and TRBJ2-3; the D call from TCRdb, TRBD2, cannot be confirmed without DNA. CDR1 LNHDA and CDR2 SQIVND come from the germline V gene (reference sequence). CDR3 length: 16 amino acids. This CDR3 reads CASKDRYGGGADTQYF.

V and J are TRBV6-5 and TRBJ2-7. This CDR3 is built from 13 residues. Germline V gene lookup returns CDR1 MNHEY and CDR2 SVGAGI. The CDR3 region is CASSYSSRSEQYF.

This chain connects TRBV5-4 to TRBJ2-1; TCRdb calls TRBD1, which cannot be checked without DNA. The CDR3 has 15 amino acids. Germline V gene sequence: CDR1 SGHNT, CDR2 YYREEE (reference sequence). This CDR3 reads CASTLGGGPHNEQFF.

This chain links TRBV6-5 with TRBJ1-6; the TRBD1 assignment by TCRdb is unverifiable without DNA. The CDR3 length is 16 residues. Germline V gene sequence: CDR1 MNHEY, CDR2 SVGAGI. CDR3 residues: CASSTKPGFYNSPLHF.

Its frequency marks this clonotype as medium-sized. The V gene is TRBV30, the J gene TRBJ2-5; TCRdb selects TRBD1, and the lack of DNA leaves this call unchecked. Per germline, CDR1 GTSNPN and CDR2 SVGIG (reference sequence). The CDR3 contains 15 residues. The CDR3 protein is CAWSVGDRAQETQYF.

The chain combines TRBV6-5 with TRBJ1-1; TCRdb reports TRBD1, a call that lacks DNA to check it against. The CDR3 contains 15 residues. The germline CDR1 and CDR2 sequences are MNHEY and SVGAGI. CDR3 sequence: CASSRAGKGDTEAFF.